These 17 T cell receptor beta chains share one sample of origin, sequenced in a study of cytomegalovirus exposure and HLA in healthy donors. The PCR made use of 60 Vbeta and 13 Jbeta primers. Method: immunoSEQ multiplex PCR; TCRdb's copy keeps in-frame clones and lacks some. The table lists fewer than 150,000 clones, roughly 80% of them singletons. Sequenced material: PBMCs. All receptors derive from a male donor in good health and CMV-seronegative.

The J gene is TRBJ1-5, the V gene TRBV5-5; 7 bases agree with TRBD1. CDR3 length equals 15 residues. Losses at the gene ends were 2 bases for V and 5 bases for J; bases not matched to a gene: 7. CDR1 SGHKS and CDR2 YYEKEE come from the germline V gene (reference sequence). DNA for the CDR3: TGTGCCAGCAGCTTACTGGGACAGCTACATCAGCCCCAGCATTTT. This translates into CASSLLGQLHQPQHF.

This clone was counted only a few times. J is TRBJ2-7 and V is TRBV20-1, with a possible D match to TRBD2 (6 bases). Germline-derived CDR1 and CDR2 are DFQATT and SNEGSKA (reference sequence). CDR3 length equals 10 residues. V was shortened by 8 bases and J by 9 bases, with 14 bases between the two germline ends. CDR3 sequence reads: CSTPGVTQYF. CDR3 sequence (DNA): TGCAGTACCCCGGGAGTTACGCAGTACTTC.

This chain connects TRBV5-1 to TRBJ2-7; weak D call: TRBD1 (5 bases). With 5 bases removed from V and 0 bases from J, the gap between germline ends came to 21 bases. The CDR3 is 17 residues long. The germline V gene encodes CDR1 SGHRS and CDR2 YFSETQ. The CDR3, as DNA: TGCGCCAGCAGGTCTCGTGACAGTCCCCTCAGCTCCTACGAGCAGTACTTC. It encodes CASRSRDSPLSSYEQYF.

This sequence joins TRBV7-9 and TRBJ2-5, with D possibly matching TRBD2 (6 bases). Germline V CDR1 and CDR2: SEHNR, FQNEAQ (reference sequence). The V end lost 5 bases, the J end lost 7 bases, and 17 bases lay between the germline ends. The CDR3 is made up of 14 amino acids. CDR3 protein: CASSPGRIPGTQYF. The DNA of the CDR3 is TGTGCCAGCAGCCCAGGGAGGATTCCCGGGACCCAGTACTTC.

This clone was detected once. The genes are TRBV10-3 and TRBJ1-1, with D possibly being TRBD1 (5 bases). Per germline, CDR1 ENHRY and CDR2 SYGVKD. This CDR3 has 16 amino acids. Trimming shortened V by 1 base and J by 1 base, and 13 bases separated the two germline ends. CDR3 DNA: TGTGCCATCAGTGAGTATGGACAAGGGCAGAACACTGAAGCTTTCTTT. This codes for CAISEYGQGQNTEAFF.

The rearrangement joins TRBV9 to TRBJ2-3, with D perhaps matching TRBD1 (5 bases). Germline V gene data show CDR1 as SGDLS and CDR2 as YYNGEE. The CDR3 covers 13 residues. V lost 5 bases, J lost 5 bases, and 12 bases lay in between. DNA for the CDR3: TGTGCCAGCAGTTCAGGGTCCGAAGATACGCAGTATTTT. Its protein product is CASSSGSEDTQYF.

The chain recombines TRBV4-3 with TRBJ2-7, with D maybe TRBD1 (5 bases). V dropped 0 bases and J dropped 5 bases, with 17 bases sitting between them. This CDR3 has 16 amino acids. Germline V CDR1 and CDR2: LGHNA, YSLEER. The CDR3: CASSQDRAQGVDEQYF. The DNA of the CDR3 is TGCGCCAGCAGCCAAGATAGGGCGCAGGGCGTCGACGAGCAGTACTTC.

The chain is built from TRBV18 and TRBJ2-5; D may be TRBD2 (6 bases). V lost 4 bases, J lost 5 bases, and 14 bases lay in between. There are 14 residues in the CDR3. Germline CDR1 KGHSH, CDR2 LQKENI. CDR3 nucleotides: TGTGCCAGCTCACGCTTAGCTGGAGGGGAGACCCAGTACTTC. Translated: CASSRLAGGETQYF.

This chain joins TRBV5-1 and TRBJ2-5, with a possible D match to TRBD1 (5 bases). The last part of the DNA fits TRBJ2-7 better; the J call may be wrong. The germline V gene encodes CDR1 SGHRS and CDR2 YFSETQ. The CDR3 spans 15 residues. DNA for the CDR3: TGCGCCAGCACCAGGGAATCCTCCAATCCCTACGAGCAGTACTTC. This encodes CASTRESSNPYEQYF.

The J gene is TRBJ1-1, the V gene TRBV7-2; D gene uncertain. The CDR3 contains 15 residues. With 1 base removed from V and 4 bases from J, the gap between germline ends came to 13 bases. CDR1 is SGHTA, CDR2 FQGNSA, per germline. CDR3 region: CASSLGGVEGTEAFF. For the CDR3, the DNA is TGTGCCAGCAGCTTAGGCGGGGTGGAAGGCACTGAAGCTTTCTTT.

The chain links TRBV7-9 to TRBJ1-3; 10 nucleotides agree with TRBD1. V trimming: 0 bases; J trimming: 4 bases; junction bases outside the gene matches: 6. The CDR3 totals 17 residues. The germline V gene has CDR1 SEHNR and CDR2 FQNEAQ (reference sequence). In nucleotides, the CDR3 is TGTGCCAGCAGCTTAGCTGGGACAGGGGCCGGAGGAAACACCATATATTTT. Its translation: CASSLAGTGAGGNTIYF.

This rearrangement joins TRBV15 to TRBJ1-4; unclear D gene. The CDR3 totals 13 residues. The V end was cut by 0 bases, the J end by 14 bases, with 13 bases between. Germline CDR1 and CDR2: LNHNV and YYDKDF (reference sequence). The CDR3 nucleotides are TGTGCCACCAGCAGAGAACCGGCGGGTGTGCTGTTTTTT. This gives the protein CATSREPAGVLFF.

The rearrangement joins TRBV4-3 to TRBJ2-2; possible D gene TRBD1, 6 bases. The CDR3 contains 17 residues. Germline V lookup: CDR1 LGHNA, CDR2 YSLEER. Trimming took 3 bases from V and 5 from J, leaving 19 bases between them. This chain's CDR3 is CASSQYPGKQGTGELFF. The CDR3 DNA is TGCGCCAGCAGCCAGTACCCCGGGAAACAGGGAACCGGGGAGCTGTTTTTT.

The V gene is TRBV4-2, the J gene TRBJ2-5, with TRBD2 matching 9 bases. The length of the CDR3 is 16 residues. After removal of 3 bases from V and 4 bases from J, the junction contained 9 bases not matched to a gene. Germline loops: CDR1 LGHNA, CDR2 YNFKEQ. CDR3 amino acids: CASSQGDSGGIETQYF. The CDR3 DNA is TGTGCCAGCAGCCAGGGAGATAGCGGGGGAATAGAGACCCAGTACTTC.

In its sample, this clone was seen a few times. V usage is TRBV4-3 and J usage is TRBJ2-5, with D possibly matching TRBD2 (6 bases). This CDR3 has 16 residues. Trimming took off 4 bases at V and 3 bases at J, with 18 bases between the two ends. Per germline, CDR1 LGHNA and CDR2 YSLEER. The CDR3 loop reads CASSLMTGTPEETQYF. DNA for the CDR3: TGCGCCAGCAGCCTGATGACCGGGACTCCAGAAGAGACCCAGTACTTC.

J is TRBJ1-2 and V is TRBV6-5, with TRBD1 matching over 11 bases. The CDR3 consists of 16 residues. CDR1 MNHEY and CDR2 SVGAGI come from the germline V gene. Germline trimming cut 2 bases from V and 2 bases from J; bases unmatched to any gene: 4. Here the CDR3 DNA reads TGTGCCAGCAGTTACACTCGGACAGGGGGCAACTATGGCTACACCTTC. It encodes CASSYTRTGGNYGYTF.

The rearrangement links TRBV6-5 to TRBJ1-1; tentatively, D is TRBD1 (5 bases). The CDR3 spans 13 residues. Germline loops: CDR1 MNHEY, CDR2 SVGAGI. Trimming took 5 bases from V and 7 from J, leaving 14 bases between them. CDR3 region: CASSPPGRGEAFF. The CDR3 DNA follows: TGTGCCAGCAGTCCTCCAGGGCGGGGTGAAGCTTTCTTT.